Listed here are 7 T cell receptor beta chains from one sample, sequenced in a study of CD8 T cells in Susac syndrome (dated by TCRdb to about 2019). Preparation of the library involved the immunoSEQ multiplex PCR assay. RNA was extracted using the RNeasy kit, and about 0.5 to 1 ug of the RNA was reverse transcribed with random hexamers. The public reads were reanalyzed by TCRdb: fastp trimming at Q25, MiXCR alignment, in-frame beta chains only. Rows matching on CDR3 protein sequence are summarized as one entry with the most common DNA and genes. This sample is represented by 180,000 or so distinct CDR3 sequences; 85% to 95% of them were singletons. In total, the top ten clones hold under 0.12% of the sample. Sequenced: CD4+ T cells from PBMCs. These receptors all come from a human donor in good health.

This clonotype has a handful of counts. CDR3 protein: CASSFNAGTDTQYF. The CDR3 DNA reads TGTGCCAGCAGCTTCAATGCGGGGACAGATACGCAGTATTTT. The chain carries TRBV11-2 and TRBJ2-3, with TRBD2 as a possible D gene (6 bases). This CDR3 region has 14 residues. V was shortened by 3 bases and J by 3 bases, with 10 bases between the two germline ends. CDR1 SGHAT and CDR2 FQNNGV come from the germline V gene.

The chain is built from TRBV7-9 and TRBJ1-2, with a tentative D call TRBD1 (5 bases). V was shortened by 5 bases and J by 4 bases, with 14 bases between the two germline ends. Germline V CDR1 and CDR2: SEHNR, FQNEAQ (reference sequence). This CDR3 contains 14 residues. The CDR3 sequence is CASSPGLTGYGYTF. The CDR3 bases are TGTGCCAGCAGCCCGGGACTTACTGGCTATGGCTACACCTTC. Variable domain in full (rest from reference TRBV7-9 and TRBJ1-2): DTGVSQNPRHKITKRGQNVTFRCDPISEHNRLYWYRQTLGQGPEFLTYFQNEAQLEKSRLLSDRFSAERPKGSFSTLEIQRTEQGDSAMYLCASSPGLTGYGYTFGSGTRLTVV.

The CDR3 region is CASSIGPNNQPQHF. CDR3 DNA sequence: TGTGCCAGCAGCATAGGACCGAACAATCAGCCCCAGCATTTT. The chain recombines TRBV7-9 with TRBJ1-5, with no clear D. This CDR3 has 14 amino acids. Germline CDR1 reads SEHNR; CDR2 reads FQNEAQ (reference sequence). V was trimmed by 5 bases and J by 3 bases, leaving 11 bases between them.

The chain uses TRBV7-2 and TRBJ1-1; a possible D gene is TRBD1 (6 bases). Trimming removed 5 bases at V and 3 bases at J, with 13 bases between. CDR3 size: 14 residues. Germline V lookup: CDR1 SGHTA, CDR2 FQGNSA. Here the CDR3 reads CASSVQGIHTEAFF. The CDR3 DNA reads TGTGCCAGCAGCGTACAGGGAATCCACACTGAAGCTTTCTTT.

The chain couples TRBV3-1 to TRBJ2-3; possible D gene TRBD2, 5 bases. Trimming took off 8 bases at V and 4 bases at J, with 10 bases between the two ends. CDR1 is LGHDT, CDR2 YNNKEL, per germline (reference sequence). The CDR3 is 12 residues long. The CDR3 spells CASGTRADTQYF. Written as DNA, the CDR3 is TGTGCCAGCGGTACGAGGGCAGATACGCAGTATTTT.

The rearrangement links TRBV9 to TRBJ1-2; D gene uncertain. This CDR3 is built from 12 residues. Germline CDR1 SGDLS, CDR2 YYNGEE. V lost 0 bases, J lost 8 bases, and 8 bases lay in between. Written as DNA, the CDR3 is TGTGCCAGCAGCGTAGCTCGGGAAGGCTACACCTTC. Translated, it gives CASSVAREGYTF. The variable domain in full, with the rest retrieved from reference TRBV9 and TRBJ1-2, is DSGVTQTPKHLITATGQRVTLRCSPRSGDLSVYWYQQSLDQGLQFLIQYYNGEERAKGNILERFSAQQFPDLHSELNLSSLELGDSALYFCASSVAREGYTFGSGTRLTVV.

The chain has TRBV29-1 and TRBJ1-2; D is uncertain. Trimming removed 7 bases from V and 8 bases from J, with 14 bases in between. CDR1 is SQVTM, CDR2 ANQGSEA, per germline. This CDR3 region has 11 residues. The CDR3 nucleotides are TGCAGCGCTCCTCACCCGGACGGCTACACCTTC. Protein: CSAPHPDGYTF. The full variable domain, completed using reference TRBV29-1 and TRBJ1-2, is SAVISQKPSRDICQRGTSLTIQCQVDSQVTMMFWYRQQPGQSLTLIATANQGSEATYESGFVIDKFPISRPNLTFSTLTVSNMSPEDSSIYLCSAPHPDGYTFGSGTRLTVV.